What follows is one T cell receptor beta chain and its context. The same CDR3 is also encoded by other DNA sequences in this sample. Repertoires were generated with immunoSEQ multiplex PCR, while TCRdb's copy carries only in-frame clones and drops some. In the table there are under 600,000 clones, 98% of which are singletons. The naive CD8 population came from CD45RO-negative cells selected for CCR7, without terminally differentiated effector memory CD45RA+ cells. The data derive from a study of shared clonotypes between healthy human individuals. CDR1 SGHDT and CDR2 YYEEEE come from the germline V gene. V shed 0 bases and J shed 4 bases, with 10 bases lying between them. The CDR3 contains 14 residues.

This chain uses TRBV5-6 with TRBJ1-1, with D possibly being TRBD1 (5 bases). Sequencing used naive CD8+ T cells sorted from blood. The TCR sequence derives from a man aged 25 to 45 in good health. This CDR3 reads CASSLGTGGTEAFF. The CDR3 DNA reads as TGTGCCAGCAGCTTGGGGACGGGGGGCACTGAAGCTTTCTTT.